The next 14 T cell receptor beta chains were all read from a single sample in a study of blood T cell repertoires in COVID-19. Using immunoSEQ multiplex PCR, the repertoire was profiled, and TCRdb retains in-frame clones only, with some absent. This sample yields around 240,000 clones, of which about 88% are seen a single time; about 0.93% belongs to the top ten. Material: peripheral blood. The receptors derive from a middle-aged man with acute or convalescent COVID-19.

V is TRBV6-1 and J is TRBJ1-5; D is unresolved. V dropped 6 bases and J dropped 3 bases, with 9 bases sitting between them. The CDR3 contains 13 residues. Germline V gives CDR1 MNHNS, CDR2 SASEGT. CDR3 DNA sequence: TGTGCCAGCAGGCCAGTTGCCAATCAGCCCCAGCATTTT. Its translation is CASRPVANQPQHF.

The CDR3 region is CASRAQPSDRHYEQYF. The CDR3 DNA follows: TGTGCCAGCAGAGCTCAACCTTCGGACAGACACTACGAGCAGTACTTC. This sequence joins TRBV6-4 and TRBJ2-7; a possible D gene is TRBD1 (6 bases). The germline CDR1 and CDR2 sequences are MRHNA and SNTAGT. This CDR3 region has 16 residues. V was trimmed by 6 bases and J by 3 bases, leaving 21 bases between them.

CDR3 sequence: CAWSQQVGEKLFF. The CDR3 bases are TGTGCCTGGAGCCAGCAGGTCGGTGAAAAACTGTTTTTT. The chain has TRBV30 and TRBJ1-4; D is undetermined. CDR1 is GTSNPN and CDR2 is SVGIG in the germline V gene (reference sequence). Trimming shortened V by 3 bases and J by 7 bases, and 12 bases separated the two germline ends. The CDR3 length is 13 residues.

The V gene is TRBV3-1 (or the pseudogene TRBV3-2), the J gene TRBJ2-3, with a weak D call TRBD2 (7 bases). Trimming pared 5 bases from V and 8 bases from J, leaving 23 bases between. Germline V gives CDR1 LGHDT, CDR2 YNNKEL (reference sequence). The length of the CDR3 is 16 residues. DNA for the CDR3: TGTGCCAGCAGCTTAGCGGCGGGGGCCTCCCTCGCTACGCAGTATTTT. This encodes CASSLAAGASLATQYF.

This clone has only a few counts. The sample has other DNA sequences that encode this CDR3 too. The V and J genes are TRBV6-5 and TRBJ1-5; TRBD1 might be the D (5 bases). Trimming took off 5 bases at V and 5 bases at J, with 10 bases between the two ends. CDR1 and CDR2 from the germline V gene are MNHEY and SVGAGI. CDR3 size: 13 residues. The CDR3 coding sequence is TGTGCCAGCAGTCGAACAGGAGATCAGCCCCAGCATTTT. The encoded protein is CASSRTGDQPQHF.

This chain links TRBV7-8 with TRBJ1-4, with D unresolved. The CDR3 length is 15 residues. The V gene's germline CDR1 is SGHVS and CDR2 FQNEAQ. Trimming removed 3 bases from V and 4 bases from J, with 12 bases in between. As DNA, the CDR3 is TGTGCCAGCAGCTTGGTGGCCGGGTATAATGAAAAACTGTTTTTT. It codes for CASSLVAGYNEKLFF.

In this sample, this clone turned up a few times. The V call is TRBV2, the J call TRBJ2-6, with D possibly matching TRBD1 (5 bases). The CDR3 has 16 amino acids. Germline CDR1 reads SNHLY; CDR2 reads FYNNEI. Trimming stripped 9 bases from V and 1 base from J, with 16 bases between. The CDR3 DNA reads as TGTGCCAGTCTCTTCGACAGCCCATCTGGGGCCAACGTCCTGACTTTC. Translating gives CASLFDSPSGANVLTF.

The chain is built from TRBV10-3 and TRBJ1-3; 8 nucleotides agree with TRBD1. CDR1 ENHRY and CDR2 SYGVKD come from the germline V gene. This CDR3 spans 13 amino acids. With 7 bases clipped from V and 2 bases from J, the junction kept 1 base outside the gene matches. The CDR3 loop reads CAIKQGAGNTIYF. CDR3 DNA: TGTGCCATCAAACAGGGGGCTGGAAACACCATATATTTT.

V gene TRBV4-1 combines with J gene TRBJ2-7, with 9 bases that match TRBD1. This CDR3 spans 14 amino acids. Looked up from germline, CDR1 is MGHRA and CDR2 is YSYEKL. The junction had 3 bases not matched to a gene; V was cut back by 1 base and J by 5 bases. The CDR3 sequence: CASSQGRTGDEQYF. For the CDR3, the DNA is TGCGCCAGCAGCCAAGGGAGGACAGGGGACGAGCAGTACTTC.

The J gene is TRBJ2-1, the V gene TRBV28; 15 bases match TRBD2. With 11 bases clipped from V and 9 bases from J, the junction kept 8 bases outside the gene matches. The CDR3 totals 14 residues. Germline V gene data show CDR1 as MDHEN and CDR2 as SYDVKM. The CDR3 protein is CASRTSGGGIEQFF. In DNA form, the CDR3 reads TGTGCCTCTCGGACTAGCGGGGGGGGGATTGAGCAGTTCTTC. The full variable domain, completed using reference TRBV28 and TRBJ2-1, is DVKVTQSSRYLVKRTGEKVFLECVQDMDHENMFWYRQDPGLGLRLIYFSYDVKMKEKGDIPEGYSVSREKKERFSLILESASTNQTSMYLCASRTSGGGIEQFFGPGTRLTVL.

The CDR3 DNA is TGTGCCAGCAGCGCGGACAGGATTACCTCGACCAGGCGGGATACGCAGTATTTT. It is translated as CASSADRITSTRRDTQYF. The chain links TRBV7-9 to TRBJ2-3, with 7 bases matching TRBD1. With V trimmed by 5 bases and J by 6 bases, 20 bases remained unmatched. CDR1 and CDR2 from the germline V gene are SEHNR and FQNEAQ (reference sequence). The CDR3 runs 18 residues.

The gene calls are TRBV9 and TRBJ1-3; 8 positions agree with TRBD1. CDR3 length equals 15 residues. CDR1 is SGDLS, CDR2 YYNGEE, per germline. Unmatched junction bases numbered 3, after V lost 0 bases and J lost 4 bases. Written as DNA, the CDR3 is TGTGCCAGCAGCGTAGGTGACAGGGGCGGAAACACCATATATTTT. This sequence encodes CASSVGDRGGNTIYF.

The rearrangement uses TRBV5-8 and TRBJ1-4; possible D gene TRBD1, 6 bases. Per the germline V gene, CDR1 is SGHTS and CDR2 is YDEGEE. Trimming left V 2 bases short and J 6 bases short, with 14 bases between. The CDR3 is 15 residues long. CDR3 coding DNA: TGTGCCAGCAGCTTACTTCAGGGGACCTATGAAAAACTGTTTTTT. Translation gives CASSLLQGTYEKLFF.

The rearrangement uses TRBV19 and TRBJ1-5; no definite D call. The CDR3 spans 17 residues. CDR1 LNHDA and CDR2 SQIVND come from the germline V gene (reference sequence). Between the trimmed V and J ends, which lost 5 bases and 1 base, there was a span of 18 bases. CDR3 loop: CASSVPRGAGSNQPQHF. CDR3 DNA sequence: TGTGCCAGTAGTGTCCCCCGAGGAGCTGGCAGCAATCAGCCCCAGCATTTT.